This TCR beta chain was documented in a study of blood T cells in healthy people across ages. Alongside a J-beta primer mix, a sample-barcoded 5' primer served in a second PCR lasting about 7 to 11 cycles. MiXCR, applied by TCRdb to the 5' RACE reads, yields one record per CDR3 protein. The data show around 500,000 distinct CDR3 sequences, about 45% seen once. Comments on this clonotype: Its target is unknown.

Study-level points and caveats: Fewer expanded clones and more diversity marked long-lived versus aged donors. Not knowing donor CMV status may have confounded expanded clonotype changes.

In germline, CDR1 is SGHTA, CDR2 FQGNSA. The CDR3 has 13 residues. The ends were cut back, 8 bases at V and 2 bases at J, with 12 bases in the middle. The source of this sequence is a man aged 80 or over in good health. Sequenced input: blood. The chain employs TRBV7-2 and TRBJ2-5; D may be TRBD1 (7 bases). Here the CDR3 reads CASGGTAQETQYF. The CDR3 coding sequence is TGTGCCAGCGGGGGGACAGCTCAAGAGACCCAGTACTTC.